This T cell receptor (beta chain) emerged from a study of post-analysis software for immune sequencing data. In the study overall: In terms of disease course, relapsing-remitting, secondary progressive and progressive-relapsing multiple sclerosis were included. The study's findings and limits: Under F measure analysis, samples from one preparation batch co-clustered strongly. Patients with multiple sclerosis recorded significantly lower normalized Chao1 diversity than controls, the study found. Compared with controls, patients had more of about 5 TRBV segments, including TRBV5-6, TRBV5-1 and TRBV20-1.

V gave up 8 bases and J gave up 0 bases, with 13 bases separating them. Germline CDR1 is SGHVS and CDR2 is FQNEAQ. This CDR3 has 14 amino acids. Unique-molecular-identifier-tagged TCR beta cDNA libraries were used. cDNA molecules numbering some 500,000 came from approximately 1 to 10 million T cells. TCRdb reanalysed the PCR reads using MiXCR and keeps one entry per CDR3 protein. This sample has fewer than 700,000 distinct CDR3 sequences, with 44% found just once. A word on this clonotype: Its antigen is unknown.

This chain uses TRBV7-8 with TRBJ1-1; D is unclear. The sequencing sample was made of blood. The origin of this receptor is a girl aged 5 to 17 with multiple sclerosis. The CDR3 DNA reads TGTGCCAGCCGGCCAGGACCCATGAACACTGAAGCTTTCTTT. It codes for CASRPGPMNTEAFF. The full variable domain, in which reference TRBV7-8 and TRBJ1-1 provide the parts outside the CDR3, is GAGVSQSPRYKVAKRGQDVALRCDPISGHVSLFWYQQALGQGPEFLTYFQNEAQLDKSGLPSDRFFAERPEGSVSTLKIQRTQQEDSAVYLCASRPGPMNTEAFFGQGTRLTVV.